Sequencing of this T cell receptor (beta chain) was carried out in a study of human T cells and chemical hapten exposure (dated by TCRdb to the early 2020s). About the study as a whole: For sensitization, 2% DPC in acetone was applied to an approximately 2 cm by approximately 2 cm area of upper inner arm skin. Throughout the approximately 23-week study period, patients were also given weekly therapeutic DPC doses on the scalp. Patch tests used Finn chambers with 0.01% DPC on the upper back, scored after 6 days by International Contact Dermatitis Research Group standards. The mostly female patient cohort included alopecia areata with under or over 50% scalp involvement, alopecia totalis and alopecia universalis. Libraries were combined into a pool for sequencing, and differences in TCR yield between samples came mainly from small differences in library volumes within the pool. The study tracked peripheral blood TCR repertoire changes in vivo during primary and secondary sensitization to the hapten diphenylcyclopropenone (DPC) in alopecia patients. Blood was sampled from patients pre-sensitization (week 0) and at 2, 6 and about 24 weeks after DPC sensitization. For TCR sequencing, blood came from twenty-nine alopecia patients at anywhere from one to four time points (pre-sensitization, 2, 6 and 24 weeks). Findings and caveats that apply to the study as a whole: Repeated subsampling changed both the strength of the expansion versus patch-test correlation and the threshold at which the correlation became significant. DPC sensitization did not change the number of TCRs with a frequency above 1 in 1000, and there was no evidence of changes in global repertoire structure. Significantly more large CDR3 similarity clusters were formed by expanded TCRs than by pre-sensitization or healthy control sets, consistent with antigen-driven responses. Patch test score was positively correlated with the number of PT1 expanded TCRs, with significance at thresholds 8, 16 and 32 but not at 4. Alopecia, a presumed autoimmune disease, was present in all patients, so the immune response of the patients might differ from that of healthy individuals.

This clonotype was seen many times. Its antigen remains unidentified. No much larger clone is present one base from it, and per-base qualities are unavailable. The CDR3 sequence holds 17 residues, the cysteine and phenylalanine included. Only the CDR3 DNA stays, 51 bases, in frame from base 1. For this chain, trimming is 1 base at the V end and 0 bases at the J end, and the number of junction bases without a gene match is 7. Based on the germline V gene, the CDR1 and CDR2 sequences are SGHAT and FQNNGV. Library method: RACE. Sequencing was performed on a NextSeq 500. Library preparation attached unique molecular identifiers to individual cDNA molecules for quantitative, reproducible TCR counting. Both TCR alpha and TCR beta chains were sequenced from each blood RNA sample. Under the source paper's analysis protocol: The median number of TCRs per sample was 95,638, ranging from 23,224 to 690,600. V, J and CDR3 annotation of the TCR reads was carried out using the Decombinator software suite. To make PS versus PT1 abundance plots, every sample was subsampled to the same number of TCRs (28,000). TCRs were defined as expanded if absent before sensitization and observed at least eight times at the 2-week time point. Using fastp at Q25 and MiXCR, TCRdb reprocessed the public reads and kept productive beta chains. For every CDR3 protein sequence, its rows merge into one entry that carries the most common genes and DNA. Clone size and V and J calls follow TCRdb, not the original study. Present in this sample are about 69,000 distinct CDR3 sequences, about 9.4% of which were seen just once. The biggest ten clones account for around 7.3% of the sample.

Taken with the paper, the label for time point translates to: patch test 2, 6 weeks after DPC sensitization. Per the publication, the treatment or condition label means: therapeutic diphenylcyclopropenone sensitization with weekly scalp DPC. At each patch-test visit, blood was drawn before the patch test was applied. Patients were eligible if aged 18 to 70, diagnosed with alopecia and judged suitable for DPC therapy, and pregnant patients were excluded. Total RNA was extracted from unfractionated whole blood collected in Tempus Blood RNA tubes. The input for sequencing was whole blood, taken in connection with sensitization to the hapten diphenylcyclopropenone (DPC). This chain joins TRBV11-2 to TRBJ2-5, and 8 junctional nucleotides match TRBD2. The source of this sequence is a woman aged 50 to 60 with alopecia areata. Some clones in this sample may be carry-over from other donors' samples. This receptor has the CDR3 CASSLGVAGSYQETQYF. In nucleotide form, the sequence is TGTGCCAGCAGCTTAGGGGTAGCGGGATCGTACCAAGAGACCCAGTACTTC.